This T cell receptor (beta chain) was sequenced for a study of siplizumab effects on memory and regulatory T cells. For the study at large: Mixed lymphocyte reactions were paired, with siplizumab at roughly 1 ug/mL or without drug. Findings of the study overall: Proliferating Tregs in siplizumab cultures were never verified as suppressive. Researchers could not give a naive or memory phenotype to roughly 75-97% of proliferating CD4+ or CD8+ clones.

Cells from the mixed lymphocyte reaction were cocultured for 6 to 7 days at 37°C. This clone was seen only a few times. Its antigen is currently unknown. Method: immunoSEQ multiplex PCR; TCRdb's copy keeps in-frame clones and lacks some. The data contain about 20,000 clones, around 42% of them singletons. This receptor was identified in a human donor in good health; the cells came from an allogeneic mixed lymphocyte reaction. The sequencing input was CFSE-low (dividing) CD4+ T cells sorted from an allogeneic mixed lymphocyte reaction.

The CDR3 sequence is CASRPTGSHTEAFF. CDR3 DNA sequence: TGCGCCAGCAGACCAACAGGATCCCACACTGAAGCTTTCTTT. This chain joins TRBV5-1 and TRBJ1-1; maybe TRBD1 (5 bases). Germline CDR1 SGHRS, CDR2 YFSETQ. Trimming took off 5 bases at V and 3 bases at J, with 14 bases between the two ends. This CDR3 region has 14 residues.